Shown below are 5 T cell receptor beta chains from a single sample sequenced in a study of T cells in Graves' hyperthyroidism and ophthalmopathy. There were TCR beta CDR3 regions amplified from RNA transcripts. The TCR CDR3 first-round RT-PCR relied on the HTBI primer set. MiXCR was run by TCRdb on the multiplex PCR reads, yielding one entry per CDR3 protein. The sample lists 500,000 to 650,000 distinct CDR3 sequences, approximately 20% occurring once. Sequenced material: blood. All receptors come from a middle-aged man with Graves' ophthalmopathy.

This clonotype was counted a few times. V usage is TRBV7-3 and J usage is TRBJ1-2; 7 bases are a match to TRBD1. The germline V gene encodes CDR1 SGHTA and CDR2 FQGTGA. V dropped 1 base and J dropped 3; count of bases not matched to a gene: 2. CDR3 size: 14 residues. In DNA form, the CDR3 reads TGTGCCAGCAGCTTAAATCAGGGGGACTATGGCTACACCTTC. It specifies CASSLNQGDYGYTF.

This clonotype showed up many times. The V gene is TRBV5-6, the J gene TRBJ2-1; D gene uncertain. V lost 4 bases and J 0 bases, leaving 17 bases between the germline ends. The CDR3 contains 17 residues. Germline V lookup: CDR1 SGHDT, CDR2 YYEEEE. The CDR3: CASSLYVSLGSYNEQFF. Here the CDR3 DNA reads TGTGCCAGCAGCCTTTACGTATCCCTAGGCTCCTACAATGAGCAGTTCTTC. The variable domain in full, with the rest retrieved from reference TRBV5-6 and TRBJ2-1, is DAGVTQSPTHLIKTRGQQVTLRCSPKSGHDTVSWYQQALGQGPQFIFQYYEEEERQRGNFPDRFSGHQFPNYSSELNVNALLLGDSALYLCASSLYVSLGSYNEQFFGPGTRLTVL.

This chain joins TRBV7-9 and TRBJ2-5; 7 bases are shared with TRBD2. The CDR3 loop spans 17 amino acids. The germline V gene has CDR1 SEHNR and CDR2 FQNEAQ (reference sequence). V was clipped by 4 bases and J by 2 bases; unmatched bases: 13. CDR3 sequence reads: CASSYPPWGAGQETQYF. CDR3 DNA sequence: TGTGCCAGCAGCTACCCCCCGTGGGGAGCGGGGCAAGAGACCCAGTACTTC.

Only a few counts were recorded for this clonotype. The chain has TRBV5-1 and TRBJ2-2; 7 nucleotides match TRBD1. J lost 0 bases, V lost 7 bases, and 3 bases had no gene match. The V gene's germline CDR1 is SGHRS and CDR2 YFSETQ. This CDR3 is built from 14 residues. The CDR3 sequence is CASQGQTNTGELFF. The DNA of the CDR3 is TGCGCCAGCCAGGGACAGACGAACACCGGGGAGCTGTTTTTT.

This clonotype was observed a few times. The V gene is TRBV20-1, the J gene TRBJ2-1; D is undetermined. Trimming took 6 bases from V and 7 from J, leaving 10 bases between them. CDR3 length: 11 residues. Germline values: CDR1 DFQATT, CDR2 SNEGSKA (reference sequence). CDR3 residues: CSAPRANEQFF. The CDR3 coding sequence is TGCAGTGCCCCCCGAGCGAATGAGCAGTTCTTC.